Each of the 3 T cell receptor beta chains below was sequenced from the same sample in a study of control samples from healthy donors and cancer patients. TCRdb's table, derived via immunoSEQ multiplex PCR, lists solely in-frame clones and lacks some. Of about 130,000 clones listed, over 90% are singletons. Sequencing was done on a sample of PBMCs. The source is a man in his 60s with colorectal cancer.

The rearrangement uses TRBV3-1 (or the pseudogene TRBV3-2) and TRBJ2-7; unclear D gene. CDR3 length: 17 residues. Trimming took 0 bases from V and 1 from J, leaving 16 bases between them. Germline loops: CDR1 LGHDT, CDR2 YNNKEL (reference sequence). The DNA for the CDR3 is TGTGCCAGCAGCCAAGAAATGACTTCCAAAACTTCCTACGAGCAGTACTTC. This translates into CASSQEMTSKTSYEQYF.

This clone was found once. The chain joins TRBV30 to TRBJ2-4; D is perhaps TRBD1 (5 bases). Germline V CDR1 and CDR2: GTSNPN, SVGIG (reference sequence). Trimming stripped 2 bases from V and 1 base from J, with 12 bases between. The CDR3 is 15 residues long. The CDR3 here is CAWSRRGQAKNIQYF. CDR3 nucleotides: TGTGCCTGGAGTCGTAGGGGTCAGGCCAAAAACATTCAGTACTTC.

The chain carries TRBV4-1 and TRBJ1-4; D is undetermined. This CDR3 comprises 12 residues. V dropped 6 bases and J dropped 7 bases, with 9 bases sitting between them. The germline gives CDR1 MGHRA, CDR2 YSYEKL. The CDR3 coding sequence is TGCGCCAGCAGTCCAATAGCTGAAAAACTGTTTTTT. Its protein is CASSPIAEKLFF.